The next 6 T cell receptor beta chains were all read from a single sample in a study of blood T cell repertoires in COVID-19 (dated by TCRdb to about 2020). The library was prepared using the immunoSEQ multiplex PCR assay. TCRdb took over this immuneACCESS table, retaining in-frame rearrangements with V and J assigned. Such tables are incomplete; in checked studies, under half of the missing clones stem from an unresolved V gene, and the remainder is unexplained. Here the sample has about 140,000 clones; roughly 86% occur a single time. The ten biggest clones cover more than 3% of the sample. Sequencing used PBMCs or T cells enriched from blood (not recorded which). The receptors stem from a woman aged 50 to 65 with acute COVID-19.

A single count supports this clone. CDR3 in amino acids: CASSSGGTTTDTQYF. The CDR3 DNA reads TGTGCCAGCAGCTCGGGTGGGACTACCACAGATACGCAGTATTTT. This rearrangement joins TRBV5-4 to TRBJ2-3, with 7 bases lining up with TRBD2. From germline, CDR1 is SGHNT and CDR2 YYREEE (reference sequence). Trimming cost V 3 bases and J 2 bases; bases outside gene matches: 6. There are 15 residues in the CDR3.

V usage is TRBV5-1 and J usage is TRBJ2-3; the match to TRBD2 covers 10 bases. V shed 4 bases, J shed 3 bases, and the junction held 5 bases outside the gene matches. Germline CDR1 reads SGHRS; CDR2 reads YFSETQ. This CDR3 comprises 15 residues. Here the CDR3 DNA reads TGCGCCAGCAGCACCGGACTAGCGGAGACAGATACGCAGTATTTT. Translation gives CASSTGLAETDTQYF.

About this clone itself: Other DNA sequences in this specimen translate into the identical CDR3. This chain links TRBV24-1 with TRBJ1-5; D remains unclear. CDR3 size: 12 residues. Germline V gives CDR1 KGHDR, CDR2 SFDVKD. V lost 2 bases, J lost 6 bases, and 4 bases lay in between. CDR3 protein: CATSDSGQPQHF. For the CDR3, the DNA is TGTGCCACCAGTGATTCCGGTCAGCCCCAGCATTTT.

The chain couples TRBV3-1 (or the pseudogene TRBV3-2) to TRBJ1-6; D might be TRBD1 (5 bases). The V gene's germline CDR1 is LGHDT and CDR2 YNNKEL (reference sequence). The CDR3 covers 13 residues. V shed 1 base and J shed 15 bases, with 13 bases lying between them. CDR3 DNA: TGTGCCAGCAGCCAAGGGGGCGAAGGTGTCCTCCACTTT. Its translation is CASSQGGEGVLHF.

This clone was recorded many times. V usage is TRBV4-3 and J usage is TRBJ2-1, with 12 nucleotides matching TRBD2. In germline, CDR1 is LGHNA, CDR2 YSLEER. CDR3 length: 15 residues. J was trimmed by 10 bases and V by 4 bases; bases with no gene match: 8. The CDR3 DNA is TGCGCCAGCAGCCCCTCCGGGACTAGCGGGTGGGAGCAGTTCTTC. This codes for CASSPSGTSGWEQFF.

The V call is TRBV4-1, the J call TRBJ2-1, with TRBD1 matching over 8 bases. Looked up from germline, CDR1 is MGHRA and CDR2 is YSYEKL. The length of the CDR3 is 16 residues. V gave up 0 bases and J gave up 3 bases; unmatched junction bases: 4. The CDR3 nucleotides are TGCGCCAGCAGCCAAGACCGGGACAGGAGCTACAATGAGCAGTTCTTC. It yields the protein CASSQDRDRSYNEQFF.